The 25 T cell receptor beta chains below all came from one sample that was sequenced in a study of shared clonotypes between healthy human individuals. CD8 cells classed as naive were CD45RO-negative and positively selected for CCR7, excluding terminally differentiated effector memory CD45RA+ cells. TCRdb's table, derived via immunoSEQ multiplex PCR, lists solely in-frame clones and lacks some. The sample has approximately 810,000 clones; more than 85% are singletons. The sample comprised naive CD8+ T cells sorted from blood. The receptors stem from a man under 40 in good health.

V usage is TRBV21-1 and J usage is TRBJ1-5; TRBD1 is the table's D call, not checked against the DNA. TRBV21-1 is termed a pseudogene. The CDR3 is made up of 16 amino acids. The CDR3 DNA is TGTGCCAGCAGCATGCACCCCGACAGGGGCAATCAGCCCCAGCATTTT. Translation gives CASSMHPDRGNQPQHF.

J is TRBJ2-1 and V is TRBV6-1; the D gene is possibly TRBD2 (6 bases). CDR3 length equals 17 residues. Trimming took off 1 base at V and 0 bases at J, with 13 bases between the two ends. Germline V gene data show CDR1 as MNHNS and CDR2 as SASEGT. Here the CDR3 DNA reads TGTGCCAGCAGTGAAGAAGGAGCGGGCTTCTCCTACAATGAGCAGTTCTTC. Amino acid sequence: CASSEEGAGFSYNEQFF.

The CDR3 nucleotides read TGTGCCAGCAGCTTGGGCCGCGGGAATCAGCCCCAGCATTTT. Translating gives CASSLGRGNQPQHF. The V call is TRBV7-6, the J call TRBJ1-5; D gene uncertain. This CDR3 has 14 amino acids. V lost 3 bases, J lost 4 bases, and 10 bases lay in between. Germline V lookup: CDR1 SGHVS, CDR2 FNYEAQ.

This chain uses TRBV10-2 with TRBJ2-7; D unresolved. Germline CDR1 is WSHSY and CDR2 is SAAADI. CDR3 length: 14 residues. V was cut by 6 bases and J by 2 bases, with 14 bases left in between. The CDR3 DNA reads TGCGCCAGCAGCCCGGTGGTTCTCCCCTACGAGCAGTACTTC. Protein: CASSPVVLPYEQYF.

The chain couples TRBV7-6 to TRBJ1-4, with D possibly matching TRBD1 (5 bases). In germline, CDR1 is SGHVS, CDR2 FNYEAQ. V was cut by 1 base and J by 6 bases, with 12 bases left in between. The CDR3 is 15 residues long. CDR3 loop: CASSLGAGGDEKLFF. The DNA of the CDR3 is TGTGCCAGCAGCTTAGGAGCGGGGGGGGATGAAAAACTGTTTTTT.

Here the CDR3 reads CASSLGVNEKLFF. The CDR3 region has the DNA TGTGCCAGCAGCTTAGGAGTAAATGAAAAACTGTTTTTT. The chain links TRBV13 to TRBJ1-4; D call uncertain. The CDR3 has 13 residues. The V gene lost 0 bases and the J gene lost 5 bases, with 4 bases spanning the gap. The germline CDR1 and CDR2 sequences are PRHDT and FYEKMQ (reference sequence).

In nucleotides, the CDR3 is TGTGCCAGCAGCTTAGGGCAGTGGGAGGCAACTAATGAAAAACTGTTTTTT. As protein: CASSLGQWEATNEKLFF. The chain employs TRBV11-2 and TRBJ1-4; D call uncertain. The CDR3 contains 17 residues. V lost 1 base to trimming and J lost 0 bases, with 12 bases between them. Germline V lookup: CDR1 SGHAT, CDR2 FQNNGV. Variable domain in full (rest from reference TRBV11-2 and TRBJ1-4): EAGVAQSPRYKIIEKRQSVAFWCNPISGHATLYWYQQILGQGPKLLIQFQNNGVVDDSQLPKDRFSAERLKGVDSTLKIQPAKLEDSAVYLCASSLGQWEATNEKLFFGSGTQLSVL.

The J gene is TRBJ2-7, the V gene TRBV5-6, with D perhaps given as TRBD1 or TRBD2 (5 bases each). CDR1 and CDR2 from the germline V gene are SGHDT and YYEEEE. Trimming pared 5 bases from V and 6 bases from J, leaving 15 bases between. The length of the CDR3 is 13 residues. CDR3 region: CASRLGTGGEQYF. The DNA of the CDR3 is TGTGCCAGCAGGCTCGGTACTGGGGGCGAGCAGTACTTC.

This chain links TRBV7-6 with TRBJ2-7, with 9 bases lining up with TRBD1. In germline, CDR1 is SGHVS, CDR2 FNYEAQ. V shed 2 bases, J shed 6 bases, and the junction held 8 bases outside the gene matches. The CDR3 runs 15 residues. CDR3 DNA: TGTGCCAGCAGCTTAACAACAGGGGGCGAGGGCGAGCAGTACTTC. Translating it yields CASSLTTGGEGEQYF.

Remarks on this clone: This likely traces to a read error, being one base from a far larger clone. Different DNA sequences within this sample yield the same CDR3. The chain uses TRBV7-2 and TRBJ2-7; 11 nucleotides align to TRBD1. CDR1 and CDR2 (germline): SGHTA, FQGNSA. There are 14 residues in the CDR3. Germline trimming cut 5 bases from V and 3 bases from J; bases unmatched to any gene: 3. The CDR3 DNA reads TGTGCCAGCAGCCCGGGGACAGGGGGCTACGAGCAGTACTTC. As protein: CASSPGTGGYEQYF.

The CDR3 loop reads CASSSTSPVFYEQYF. CDR3 DNA sequence: TGTGCCAGCAGTTCTACCTCCCCGGTCTTCTACGAGCAGTACTTC. The rearrangement links TRBV6-5 to TRBJ2-7; D uncertain. V gave up 4 bases and J gave up 3 bases, with 16 bases separating them. The CDR3 is 15 amino acids. Per the germline V gene, CDR1 is MNHEY and CDR2 is SVGAGI.

The CDR3 DNA reads TGTGCCAGTTCGGCTCAGAGGATTAGCAATCAGCCCCAGCATTTT. It is translated as CASSAQRISNQPQHF. The chain uses TRBV19 and TRBJ1-5; D call uncertain. The CDR3 has 15 amino acids. V lost 8 bases, J lost 0 bases, and 14 bases lay in between. In germline, CDR1 is LNHDA, CDR2 SQIVND (reference sequence).

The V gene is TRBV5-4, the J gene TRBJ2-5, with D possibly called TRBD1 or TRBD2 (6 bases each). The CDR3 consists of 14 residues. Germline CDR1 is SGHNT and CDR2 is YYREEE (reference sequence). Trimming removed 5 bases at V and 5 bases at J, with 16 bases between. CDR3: CASSIMGGGETQYF. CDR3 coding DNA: TGTGCCAGCAGTATTATGGGGGGCGGCGAGACCCAGTACTTC.

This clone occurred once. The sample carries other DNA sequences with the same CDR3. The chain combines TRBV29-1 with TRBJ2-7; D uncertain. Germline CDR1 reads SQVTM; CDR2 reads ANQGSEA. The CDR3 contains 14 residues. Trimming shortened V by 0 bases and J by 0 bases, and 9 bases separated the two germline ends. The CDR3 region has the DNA TGCAGCGTTGAAGAGTCAGGAAGCTCCTACGAGCAGTACTTC. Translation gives CSVEESGSSYEQYF.

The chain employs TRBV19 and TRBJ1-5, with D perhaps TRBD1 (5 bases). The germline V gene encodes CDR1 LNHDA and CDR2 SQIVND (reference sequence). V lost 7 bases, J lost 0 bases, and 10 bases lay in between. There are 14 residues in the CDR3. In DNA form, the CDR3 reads TGTGCCAGTACCCTGGGGGTTAGCAATCAGCCCCAGCATTTT. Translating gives CASTLGVSNQPQHF.

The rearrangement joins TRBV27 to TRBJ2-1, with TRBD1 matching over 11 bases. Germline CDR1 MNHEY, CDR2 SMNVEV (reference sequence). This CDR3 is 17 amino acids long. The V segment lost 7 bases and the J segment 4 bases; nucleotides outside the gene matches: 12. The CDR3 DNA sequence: TGTGCCAGCAACCCATATGAGGGGACAGGGGGATACAATGAGCAGTTCTTC. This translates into CASNPYEGTGGYNEQFF.

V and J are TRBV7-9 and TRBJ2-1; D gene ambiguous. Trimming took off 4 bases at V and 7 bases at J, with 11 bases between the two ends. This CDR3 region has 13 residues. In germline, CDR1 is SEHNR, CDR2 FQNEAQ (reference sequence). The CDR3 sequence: CASSSPTVNEQFF. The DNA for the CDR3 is TGTGCCAGCAGCTCCCCGACTGTGAATGAGCAGTTCTTC. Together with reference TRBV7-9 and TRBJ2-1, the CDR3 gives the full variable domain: DTGVSQNPRHKITKRGQNVTFRCDPISEHNRLYWYRQTLGQGPEFLTYFQNEAQLEKSRLLSDRFSAERPKGSFSTLEIQRTEQGDSAMYLCASSSPTVNEQFFGPGTRLTVL.

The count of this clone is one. CDR3 loop: CASSLLVAGANTGELFF. CDR3 coding DNA: TGTGCCAGCAGCTTACTTGTAGCGGGAGCGAACACCGGGGAGCTGTTTTTT. This sequence joins TRBV7-6 and TRBJ2-2; 9 nucleotides agree with TRBD2. V gave up 2 bases and J gave up 0 bases; unmatched junction bases: 4. The CDR3 is 17 residues long. CDR1 is SGHVS, CDR2 FNYEAQ, per germline.

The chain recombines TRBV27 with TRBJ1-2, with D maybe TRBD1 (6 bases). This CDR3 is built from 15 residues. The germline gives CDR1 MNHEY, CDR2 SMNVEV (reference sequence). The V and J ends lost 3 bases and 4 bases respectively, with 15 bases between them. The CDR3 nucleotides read TGTGCCAGCAGTTTGGGGGCGCCCCTTCTCTATGGCTACACCTTC. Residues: CASSLGAPLLYGYTF.

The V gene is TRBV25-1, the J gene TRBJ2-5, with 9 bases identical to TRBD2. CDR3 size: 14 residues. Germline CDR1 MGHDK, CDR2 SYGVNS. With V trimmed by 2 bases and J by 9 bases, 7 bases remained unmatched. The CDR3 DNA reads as TGTGCCAGCAGTGAAACAAGCGGGAGGAACGCCCAGTACTTC. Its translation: CASSETSGRNAQYF.

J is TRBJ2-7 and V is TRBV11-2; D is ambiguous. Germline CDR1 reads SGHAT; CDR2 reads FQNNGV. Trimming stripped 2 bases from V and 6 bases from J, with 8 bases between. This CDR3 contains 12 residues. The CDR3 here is CASSLLPLEQYF. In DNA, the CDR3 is TGTGCCAGCAGCTTACTCCCGCTCGAGCAGTACTTC. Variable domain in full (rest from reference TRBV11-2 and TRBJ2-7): EAGVAQSPRYKIIEKRQSVAFWCNPISGHATLYWYQQILGQGPKLLIQFQNNGVVDDSQLPKDRFSAERLKGVDSTLKIQPAKLEDSAVYLCASSLLPLEQYFGPGTRLTVT.

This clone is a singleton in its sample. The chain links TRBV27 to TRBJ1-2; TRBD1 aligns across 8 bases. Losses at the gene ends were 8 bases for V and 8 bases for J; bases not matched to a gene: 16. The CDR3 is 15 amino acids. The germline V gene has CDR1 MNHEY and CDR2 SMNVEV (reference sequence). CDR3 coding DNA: TGTGCCAGCTCGACTTACAGGGGGGTCATGGGCGGCTACACCTTC. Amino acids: CASSTYRGVMGGYTF.

The DNA for the CDR3 is TGTGCCAGCAGCTCCGACAGTGTGAAAAGCGGCGGGGAGCTGTTTTTT. It translates to CASSSDSVKSGGELFF. The chain uses TRBV7-3 and TRBJ2-2; D may correspond to TRBD1 or TRBD2 (5 bases each). The germline V and J ends were trimmed by 4 bases and 7 bases, with 19 bases remaining between them. The CDR3 totals 16 residues. The germline CDR1 and CDR2 sequences are SGHTA and FQGTGA.

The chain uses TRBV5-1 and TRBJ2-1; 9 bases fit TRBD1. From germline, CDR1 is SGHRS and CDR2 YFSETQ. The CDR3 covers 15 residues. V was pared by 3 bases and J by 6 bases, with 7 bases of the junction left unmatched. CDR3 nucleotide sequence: TGCGCCAGCAGCTACAGGGGGCAAGTCCTCAATGAGCAGTTCTTC. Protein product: CASSYRGQVLNEQFF.

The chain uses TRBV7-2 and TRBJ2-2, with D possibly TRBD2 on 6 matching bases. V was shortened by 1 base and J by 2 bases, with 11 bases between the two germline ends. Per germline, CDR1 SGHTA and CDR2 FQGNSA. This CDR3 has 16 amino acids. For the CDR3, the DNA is TGTGCCAGCAGCTTAGATCTAGCGCGCAACACCGGGGAGCTGTTTTTT. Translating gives CASSLDLARNTGELFF.